These 18 T cell receptor beta chains came from one sample sequenced in a study of siplizumab effects on memory and regulatory T cells. Researchers maintained the mixed lymphocyte reaction cells in coculture at 37°C for six to seven days. No cognate antigen is known for these TCRs. Generated by immunoSEQ multiplex PCR, the TCRdb table keeps only in-frame clones and is missing some. The table has 9,500 or so clones, around 42% seen once. Sequenced material: CFSE-low (dividing) CD4+ T cells sorted from an allogeneic mixed lymphocyte reaction. Receptors originate from a human donor in good health; the cells came from an allogeneic mixed lymphocyte reaction.

V usage is TRBV7-6 and J usage is TRBJ2-2; possible D gene TRBD1, 6 bases. Trimming removed 8 bases at V and 2 bases at J, with 18 bases between. CDR1 and CDR2 (germline): SGHVS, FNYEAQ. CDR3 length equals 16 residues. DNA for the CDR3: TGTGCCAGCCACAAGGTCGGACAGACTAACACCGGGGAGCTGTTTTTT. Amino acids: CASHKVGQTNTGELFF.

This clone is medium-sized by share. The chain couples TRBV6-6 to TRBJ2-7; D might be TRBD1 (6 bases). The CDR3 is 16 amino acids. V shed 1 base and J shed 5 bases, with 18 bases lying between them. Germline V gene lookup returns CDR1 MNHNY and CDR2 SVGAGI (reference sequence). The CDR3 region has the DNA TGTGCCAGCAGTTACTTGGGTCGCAAAGGGACAAACGAGCAGTACTTC. This gives the protein CASSYLGRKGTNEQYF.

The chain carries TRBV14 and TRBJ2-3; 7 nucleotides line up with TRBD2. The length of the CDR3 is 14 residues. The V segment lost 4 bases and the J segment 4 bases; nucleotides outside the gene matches: 5. Per germline, CDR1 SGHDN and CDR2 FVKESK. CDR3 in amino acids: CASSLGGAADTQYF. The CDR3 nucleotides are TGTGCCAGCAGCCTGGGAGGGGCCGCAGATACGCAGTATTTT.

This clone came up a few times. The chain carries TRBV5-4 and TRBJ1-1; 7 nucleotides agree with TRBD1. The CDR3 has 15 residues. In germline, CDR1 is SGHNT, CDR2 YYREEE (reference sequence). V lost 2 bases, J lost 0 bases, and 4 bases stayed unmatched. This CDR3 is CASSLRGPLNTEAFF. CDR3 DNA sequence: TGTGCCAGCAGCTTAAGGGGGCCCTTGAACACTGAAGCTTTCTTT. The full variable domain, rest sourced from reference TRBV5-4 and TRBJ1-1, is ETGVTQSPTHLIKTRGQQVTLRCSSQSGHNTVSWYQQALGQGPQFIFQYYREEENGRGNFPPRFSGLQFPNYSSELNVNALELDDSALYLCASSLRGPLNTEAFFGQGTRLTVV.

This clone was detected once. The chain uses TRBV11-3 and TRBJ2-1; 10 bases align to TRBD2. CDR1 is SGHNT, CDR2 YENEEA, per germline. There are 15 residues in the CDR3. The V segment lost 5 bases and the J segment 8 bases; nucleotides outside the gene matches: 9. The CDR3 loop reads CASSPSGRAIDEQFF. The CDR3 DNA follows: TGTGCCAGCAGCCCGAGCGGGAGGGCCATCGATGAGCAGTTCTTC.

Sample share makes this clone medium-sized. This chain joins TRBV6-6 and TRBJ2-1; the match to TRBD2 covers 12 bases. V lost 8 bases to trimming and J lost 4 bases; unmatched junction nucleotides: 3. CDR1 MNHNY and CDR2 SVGAGI come from the germline V gene (reference sequence). This CDR3 spans 14 amino acids. CDR3 protein: CASLGTSGYNEQFF. CDR3 in DNA: TGTGCCAGCCTCGGGACTAGCGGGTACAATGAGCAGTTCTTC.

The V gene is TRBV6-1, the J gene TRBJ2-7, with TRBD1 as a possible D gene (6 bases). V was cut by 8 bases and J by 6 bases, with 17 bases left in between. Germline V CDR1 and CDR2: MNHNS, SASEGT. The CDR3 is 13 residues long. The CDR3 region has the DNA TGTGCCAGCTCTATCGGAACAGGGTTCGAGCAGTACTTC. It is translated as CASSIGTGFEQYF.

This clone was picked up a small number of times. The gene calls are TRBV14 and TRBJ2-7, with D unclear. The CDR3 runs to 12 residues. Trimming shortened V by 2 bases and J by 5 bases, and 7 bases separated the two germline ends. Germline assignment: CDR1 SGHDN and CDR2 FVKESK. The CDR3 reads CASSQTVNEQYF. Here the CDR3 DNA reads TGTGCCAGCAGCCAAACTGTAAACGAGCAGTACTTC.

This chain joins TRBV5-6 and TRBJ1-1; 8 bases align to TRBD1. The CDR3 extends over 19 amino acids. V shed 4 bases and J 2 bases; nucleotides not matched to a gene: 19. The germline V gene encodes CDR1 SGHDT and CDR2 YYEEEE. The CDR3 protein is CASSPTEPGQARYNTEAFF. CDR3 bases: TGTGCCAGCAGCCCCACCGAACCGGGACAGGCGAGATACAACACTGAAGCTTTCTTT.

The V call is TRBV18, the J call TRBJ1-5; D unresolved. This CDR3 contains 13 residues. Deletions cut 3 bases from V and 4 bases from J, with 7 bases between. Germline V lookup: CDR1 KGHSH, CDR2 LQKENI. CDR3 DNA sequence: TGTGCCAGCTCACCCTCAGATAATCAGCCCCAGCATTTT. This codes for CASSPSDNQPQHF.

This clone was found a few times. In the same sample, other DNA sequences code for this CDR3. The rearrangement uses TRBV4-2 and TRBJ1-5; D might be TRBD1 (5 bases). The V and J ends lost 2 bases and 3 bases respectively, with 11 bases between them. CDR3 length: 15 residues. In germline, CDR1 is LGHNA, CDR2 YNFKEQ. The CDR3 region has the DNA TGTGCCAGCAGCCAACAGAGGGGATTCAATCAGCCCCAGCATTTT. This sequence encodes CASSQQRGFNQPQHF.

In its sample, this clone was seen a few times. J is TRBJ2-2 and V is TRBV7-2; TRBD1 is a possible D gene (6 bases). CDR1 SGHTA and CDR2 FQGNSA come from the germline V gene. The germline V and J ends were trimmed by 2 bases and 3 bases, with 13 bases remaining between them. The CDR3 extends over 16 amino acids. DNA of the CDR3: TGTGCCAGCAGCTTATATGCAAGGGGGTACACCGGGGAGCTGTTTTTT. Translating gives CASSLYARGYTGELFF.

This clone has more than one count but fewer than ten. Other DNA sequences in the same sample also yield this CDR3. The V call is TRBV5-1, the J call TRBJ2-3; a weak D match, TRBD2 (6 bases). CDR3 length: 14 amino acids. V was shortened by 4 bases and J by 2 bases, with 11 bases between the two germline ends. The germline CDR1 and CDR2 sequences are SGHRS and YFSETQ. The CDR3 loop reads CASSLGTSTDTQYF. CDR3 DNA: TGCGCCAGCAGCCTGGGGACTTCCACAGATACGCAGTATTTT. The full variable domain, its missing parts supplied by reference TRBV5-1 and TRBJ2-3, is KAGVTQTPRYLIKTRGQQVTLSCSPISGHRSVSWYQQTPGQGLQFLFEYFSETQRNKGNFPGRFSGRQFSNSRSEMNVSTLELGDSALYLCASSLGTSTDTQYFGPGTRLTVL.

This clone has a single count. The chain uses TRBV18 and TRBJ1-5; a weak D match, TRBD1 (5 bases). The CDR3 totals 13 residues. Trimming left V 2 bases short and J 8 bases short, with 10 bases between. Germline lookup yields CDR1 KGHSH and CDR2 LQKENI. The CDR3 here is CASSPGGEKPQHF. CDR3 nucleotide sequence: TGTGCCAGCTCACCAGGGGGAGAGAAGCCCCAGCATTTT.

By its share, this clone is medium-sized. This chain joins TRBV2 and TRBJ1-1; D unclear. The germline gives CDR1 SNHLY, CDR2 FYNNEI. The length of the CDR3 is 14 residues. Trimming left V 3 bases short and J 1 base short, with 9 bases between. The CDR3 coding sequence is TGTGCCAGCAGTGATGGACTGGGGAACACTGAAGCTTTCTTT. This encodes CASSDGLGNTEAFF.

This clone has just a few counts. This sequence joins TRBV28 and TRBJ1-2, with D hard to call. The CDR3 runs to 15 residues. The V gene's germline CDR1 is MDHEN and CDR2 SYDVKM. Trimming left V 6 bases short and J 4 bases short, with 18 bases between. In DNA form, the CDR3 reads TGTGCCAGCAGGGGCCCCATCATTACCTTCTATGGCTACACCTTC. This gives the protein CASRGPIITFYGYTF.

The chain links TRBV28 to TRBJ2-1, with D unresolved. The length of the CDR3 is 11 residues. Germline V gene lookup returns CDR1 MDHEN and CDR2 SYDVKM. The germline V and J ends were trimmed by 2 bases and 13 bases, with 9 bases remaining between them. The CDR3 is CASSLKRSQFF. CDR3 sequence (DNA): TGTGCCAGCAGTTTAAAGCGCTCTCAGTTCTTC.

In its sample, this clone ranks as large. The V and J genes are TRBV2 and TRBJ1-3; D is perhaps TRBD1 (6 bases). The CDR3 sequence is 15 residues long. The germline V gene has CDR1 SNHLY and CDR2 FYNNEI. V lost 2 bases and J lost 3, with 11 bases in between. CDR3 nucleotides: TGTGCCAGCAGTGAAATCAGGGGTATTGGAAACACCATATATTTT. Residues: CASSEIRGIGNTIYF.